This T cell receptor (beta chain) stems from a study of cytomegalovirus exposure and HLA in healthy donors. Worth noting for this clone: Its antigen is not identified.

V was cut by 2 bases and J by 6 bases, with 19 bases left in between. Looked up from germline, CDR1 is SGHAT and CDR2 is FQDESV (reference sequence). This CDR3 is 16 amino acids long. Whole-study results and caveats: In terms of immune exposure information, only CMV serostatus was available. Sequences of the TCR beta chain were said to predict the HLA-A and HLA-B alleles of most subjects accurately. CMV antigen specificity of a few CMV-associated chains was confirmed in vitro.

PCR amplification relied on 60 Vbeta primers (plus 13 Jbeta primers). Only in-frame clones appear in the TCRdb table, and some are missing; sequencing was by immunoSEQ multiplex PCR. Here the sample spans around 67,000 clones, roughly four fifths being singletons. Sequenced material: PBMCs. The clonotype was recovered from a woman aged 30 to 39 in good health and CMV-seropositive. The chain is built from TRBV11-1 and TRBJ1-1, with a possible D match to TRBD1 (6 bases). Written as DNA, the CDR3 is TGTGCCAGCAGCTTAAGTCAACGGGGGGCGGGAGCTGAAGCTTTCTTT. This sequence encodes CASSLSQRGAGAEAFF.